The present entry profiles one T cell receptor (beta chain) with its context. Its antigen is not known. Before sequencing, viral peptide pools were used by the ViraFEST assay to expand antigen-specific CD4+ T cells. Culture lasted 10 days before CD4+ T cell isolation. Participants were given two doses of BNT162b2 or mRNA-1273 vaccine. Every well got over 1.5 million PBMC, which were grown with around 10 IU/ml IL-2 and around 10 ug/ml peptides. This sample is part of a study of vaccination effects on CD4 cells after COVID-19. Study overall: Median timing of post-vaccine samples was 72 days after the second dose.

Repertoires were generated with immunoSEQ multiplex PCR, while TCRdb's copy carries only in-frame clones and drops some. The sample records 70,000 to 85,000 clones, approximately 81% being singletons. Study-level results: Convalescent patients were scarce in the study, and it lacked early post-infection timepoints. In the late period after vaccination, infection- and vaccine-induced clones contracted markedly.

This sample comprised CD4+ T cells from PBMCs cultured with HCoV-229E spike peptides, obtained after COVID-19 vaccination. This clonotype was obtained from a human donor who received a COVID-19 vaccine.

The CDR3 loop reads CATSRDRGQSSGANVLTF. For the CDR3, the DNA is TGTGCCACCAGCAGAGATCGGGGTCAGAGCTCTGGGGCCAACGTCCTGACTTTC. This chain links TRBV15 with TRBJ2-6, with D possibly matching TRBD2 (5 bases). Per germline, CDR1 LNHNV and CDR2 YYDKDF (reference sequence). V was pared by 0 bases and J by 0 bases, with 12 bases between. CDR3 length: 18 residues.